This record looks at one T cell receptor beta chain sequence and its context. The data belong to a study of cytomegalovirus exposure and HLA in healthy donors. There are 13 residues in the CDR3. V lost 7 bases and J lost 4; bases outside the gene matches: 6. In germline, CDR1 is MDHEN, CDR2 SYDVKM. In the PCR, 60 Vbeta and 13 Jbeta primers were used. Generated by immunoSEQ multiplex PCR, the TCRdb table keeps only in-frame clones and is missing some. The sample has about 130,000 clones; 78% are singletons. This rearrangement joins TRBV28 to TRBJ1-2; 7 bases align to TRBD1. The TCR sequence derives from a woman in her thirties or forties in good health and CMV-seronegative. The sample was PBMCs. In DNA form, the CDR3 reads TGTGCCAGCACTGGCAGGGGGATCTATGGCTACACCTTC. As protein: CASTGRGIYGYTF.